A single sample is the source of the 16 T cell receptor beta chains below, sequenced in a study of early T cells in non-severe SARS-CoV-2 infection. TCRdb re-analysed the 5' RACE reads in MiXCR, keeping a single row per CDR3 protein. The sample holds some 58,000 distinct CDR3 sequences, 10% to 12% seen once. Sequences were derived from whole blood, sampled at baseline. These TCRs come from an adult who was a healthcare worker with PCR-confirmed SARS-CoV-2 infection or an uninfected control (not recorded which).

The chain joins TRBV7-3 to TRBJ1-4; 9 nucleotides agree with TRBD1. This CDR3 contains 18 residues. V shed 6 bases, J shed 5 bases, and the junction held 16 bases outside the gene matches. CDR1 is SGHTA and CDR2 is FQGTGA in the germline V gene. The CDR3 bases are TGTGCCAGCAGACAACAGGGGGCAACGGTTGGGTTAAATGAAAAACTGTTTTTT. The encoded protein is CASRQQGATVGLNEKLFF.

The V and J genes are TRBV5-6 and TRBJ1-1; D unclear. V lost 0 bases and J lost 5, with 8 bases in between. The germline V gene has CDR1 SGHDT and CDR2 YYEEEE. The CDR3 has 13 residues. The CDR3 sequence is CASSLVPGTEAFF. The CDR3 coding sequence is TGTGCCAGCAGCTTGGTTCCGGGGACTGAAGCTTTCTTT.

In DNA, the CDR3 is TGTGCCAGCAGTCCCCACAGGTACGAGCAGTACTTC. It is translated as CASSPHRYEQYF. V gene TRBV27 combines with J gene TRBJ2-7, with D perhaps matching TRBD1 (5 bases). Trimming left V 5 bases short and J 4 bases short, with 9 bases between. This CDR3 contains 12 residues. CDR1 and CDR2 from the germline V gene are MNHEY and SMNVEV (reference sequence).

This clonotype showed up just a few times. This sequence joins TRBV5-1 and TRBJ1-1, with D unresolved. CDR1 and CDR2 from the germline V gene are SGHRS and YFSETQ. This CDR3 region has 15 residues. Trimming left V 4 bases short and J 3 bases short, with 16 bases between. The CDR3 is CASSPISGFHTEAFF. The CDR3 nucleotides read TGCGCCAGCAGCCCAATTTCCGGGTTCCACACTGAAGCTTTCTTT.

This clonotype occurred many times. The J gene is TRBJ2-3, the V gene TRBV6-4, with 10 bases identical to TRBD2. J lost 4 bases, V lost 5 bases, and 3 bases had no gene match. The CDR3 extends over 14 amino acids. Germline CDR1 is MRHNA and CDR2 is SNTAGT. The CDR3 reads CASSSGGASDTQYF. DNA for the CDR3: TGTGCCAGCAGTAGCGGGGGGGCCTCAGATACGCAGTATTTT.

The table lists this clonotype with a few counts. The chain employs TRBV2 and TRBJ1-5; 8 nucleotides match TRBD1. Germline trimming cut 6 bases from V and 9 bases from J; bases unmatched to any gene: 16. The CDR3 loop spans 16 amino acids. The germline V gene encodes CDR1 SNHLY and CDR2 FYNNEI. As DNA, the CDR3 is TGTGCCAGCAGACGGGACAGGCTTGGGTCAGAAGTGCCCCAGCATTTT. Protein: CASRRDRLGSEVPQHF.

The chain links TRBV6-6 to TRBJ2-4, with 9 bases fitting TRBD1. V was clipped by 6 bases and J by 7 bases; unmatched bases: 10. The germline gives CDR1 MNHNY, CDR2 SVGAGI (reference sequence). There are 15 residues in the CDR3. CDR3 nucleotide sequence: TGTGCCAGCAGAGGCCGGGACAGGGCCTGCAACATTCAGTACTTC. It translates to CASRGRDRACNIQYF.

This clonotype was counted at least ten times. The chain links TRBV18 to TRBJ2-3, with D perhaps matching TRBD2 (6 bases). Germline CDR1 and CDR2: KGHSH and LQKENI. V was clipped by 3 bases and J by 0 bases, with 10 bases between them. The CDR3 is 15 residues long. CDR3 sequence: CASSPRGESTDTQYF. CDR3 DNA: TGTGCCAGCTCACCTCGCGGGGAGAGCACAGATACGCAGTATTTT.

The sample holds a few counts of this clonotype. The gene calls are TRBV10-2 and TRBJ1-1; D might be TRBD1 (6 bases). V lost 2 bases, J lost 7 bases, and 14 bases lay in between. CDR1 and CDR2 (germline): WSHSY, SAAADI. This CDR3 comprises 14 residues. The CDR3 reads CASSETGTRYEAFF. CDR3 in DNA: TGCGCCAGCAGTGAGACCGGGACAAGATATGAAGCTTTCTTT.

This clonotype occurred a few times. CDR3 region: CASSPRRGAGTDTQYF. The CDR3 DNA sequence: TGTGCCAGCAGCCCTCGACGGGGGGCCGGGACAGATACGCAGTATTTT. The chain carries TRBV11-3 and TRBJ2-3, with D possibly matching TRBD2 (7 bases). Germline-derived CDR1 and CDR2 are SGHNT and YENEEA. The length of the CDR3 is 16 residues. V lost 5 bases to trimming and J lost 3 bases, with 18 bases between them.

This clonotype was observed many times. J is TRBJ1-5 and V is TRBV5-5; D ambiguous. The CDR3 is 18 amino acids. CDR1 and CDR2 (germline): SGHKS, YYEKEE (reference sequence). V shed 5 bases and J shed 1 base, with 22 bases lying between them. For the CDR3, the DNA is TGTGCCAGCAGACTTGGAGGTTCGGGCCAAAAAAGCAATCAGCCCCAGCATTTT. Translation: CASRLGGSGQKSNQPQHF.

This clonotype appeared many times. V is TRBV5-6 and J is TRBJ1-1; the D gene is possibly TRBD1 (6 bases). The CDR3 consists of 15 residues. CDR1 is SGHDT and CDR2 is YYEEEE in the germline V gene. Trimming took 0 bases from V and 6 from J, leaving 15 bases between them. Here the CDR3 reads CASSLAGAAGAEAFF. The CDR3 nucleotides are TGTGCCAGCAGCTTGGCAGGGGCGGCTGGCGCTGAAGCTTTCTTT.

V and J are TRBV2 and TRBJ2-7; D is unclear. This CDR3 is built from 14 residues. V was clipped by 6 bases and J by 2 bases, with 14 bases between them. In germline, CDR1 is SNHLY, CDR2 FYNNEI. The CDR3 spells CASRDTELAYEQYF. Here the CDR3 DNA reads TGTGCCAGCAGAGATACAGAGTTAGCCTACGAGCAGTACTTC. Full variable domain (rest looked up from reference TRBV2 and TRBJ2-7): EPEVTQTPSHQVTQMGQEVILRCVPISNHLYFYWYRQILGQKVEFLVSFYNNEISEKSEIFDDQFSVERPDGSNFTLKIRSTKLEDSAMYFCASRDTELAYEQYFGPGTRLTVT.

The chain is built from TRBV20-1 and TRBJ2-3, with D unclear. The CDR3 covers 15 residues. Trimming removed 3 bases at V and 5 bases at J, with 18 bases between. Germline V gene sequence: CDR1 DFQATT, CDR2 SNEGSKA (reference sequence). In DNA, the CDR3 is TGCAGTGCTAGGGTCTCGCCCTCGCCCGTAGATACGCAGTATTTT. Its protein is CSARVSPSPVDTQYF.

This clonotype was found many times. V is TRBV20-1 and J is TRBJ2-5, with D perhaps matching TRBD1 (6 bases). Per the germline V gene, CDR1 is DFQATT and CDR2 is SNEGSKA (reference sequence). Trimming shortened V by 8 bases and J by 5 bases, and 9 bases separated the two germline ends. CDR3 length equals 10 residues. The CDR3 nucleotides read TGCAGTTCAGGGGTGGAGACCCAGTACTTC. Translating it yields CSSGVETQYF.

The gene calls are TRBV29-1 and TRBJ1-1; unclear D gene. Trimming pared 5 bases from V and 0 bases from J, leaving 7 bases between. In germline, CDR1 is SQVTM, CDR2 ANQGSEA. The CDR3 runs to 12 residues. This CDR3 is CSVRRLNTEAFF. In DNA, the CDR3 is TGCAGCGTTAGGAGACTGAACACTGAAGCTTTCTTT.